These T cell receptor beta chains were read from a single sample in a study of regulatory T cells in long-lasting Graves disease. In TCRdb, the multiplex PCR reads were re-called with MiXCR into one record per CDR3 protein. The data hold about 290,000 distinct CDR3 sequences, with around 20% observed a single time. This specimen was peripheral blood mononuclear cells (PBMCs), taken when the disease was refractory, from a patient treated with antithyroid drugs. Source of these receptors: a female donor with Graves disease. Both conserved end residues are part of each CDR3. The order of the fields is V gene, J gene, CDR3 protein.

V: TRBV29-1; J: TRBJ2-5; CDR3: CSVRPGETQYF
V: TRBV29-1; J: TRBJ1-3; CDR3: CSVETSVGGLSGNTIYF
V: TRBV29-1; J: TRBJ2-6; CDR3: CSVPGTADSGANVLTF
V: TRBV7-2; J: TRBJ2-5; CDR3: CASSLAGQRGGTQYF
V: TRBV28; J: TRBJ1-1; CDR3: CASSPPGQGAEAFF
V: TRBV28; J: TRBJ1-1; CDR3: CASSFTSVGTEAFF
V: TRBV19; J: TRBJ2-2; CDR3: CASSVTGDTGELFF
V: TRBV25-1; J: TRBJ2-5; CDR3: CASSDTGIWTETQYF
V: TRBV7-2; J: TRBJ2-7; CDR3: CASSLLRDYEQYF
V: TRBV20-1; J: TRBJ1-1; CDR3: CSARDLPRVTEAFF
V: TRBV13; J: TRBJ2-7; CDR3: CASSRTRNVGEQYF
V: TRBV3-1; J: TRBJ1-2; CDR3: CASSQFRLAYGYTF
V: TRBV10-3; J: TRBJ2-7; CDR3: CAISEFEDRYEQYF
V: TRBV28; J: TRBJ2-5; CDR3: CASRPSDRAETQYF
V: TRBV11-2; J: TRBJ1-2; CDR3: CASSLGRDVWSYGYTF
V: TRBV28; J: TRBJ1-5; CDR3: CASNWAGGGNQPQHF
V: TRBV19; J: TRBJ2-1; CDR3: CASSGRLAGGPQFF
V: TRBV20-1; J: TRBJ2-5; CDR3: CSASRGVQETQYF
V: TRBV29-1; J: TRBJ1-2; CDR3: CSVGGSSYGYTF
V: TRBV11-2; J: TRBJ1-2; CDR3: CASSLPSHGYTF
V: TRBV4-2; J: TRBJ2-7; CDR3: CASSQDLAEYEQYF
V: TRBV3-1; J: TRBJ1-4; CDR3: CASSHRDRGLSEKLFF
V: TRBV11-2; J: TRBJ2-7; CDR3: CASSVGTEQYF
V: TRBV10-3; J: TRBJ1-3; CDR3: CAIRFGNTIYF
V: TRBV18; J: TRBJ2-7; CDR3: CASSQYTGAGREQYF
V: TRBV6-5; J: TRBJ2-2; CDR3: CASSYWGAGNTGELFF
V: TRBV29-1; J: TRBJ1-1; CDR3: CSVEGPRGEAFF
V: TRBV30; J: TRBJ2-2; CDR3: CAWTGLAHTGELFF
V: TRBV12-3/TRBV12-4; J: TRBJ2-5; CDR3: CASSQGLVKETQYF
V: TRBV7-2; J: TRBJ1-2; CDR3: CASSLAEGRVNYGYTF
V: TRBV20-1; J: TRBJ1-5; CDR3: CSGFEGGQGKNQPQHF
V: TRBV6-1; J: TRBJ2-4; CDR3: CASSELGTSGLISSAKNIQYF
V: TRBV5-6; J: TRBJ2-6; CDR3: CASSYDSLGAGANVLTF
V: TRBV7-2; J: TRBJ1-2; CDR3: CASSSQEGNYGYTF
V: TRBV30; J: TRBJ2-2; CDR3: CAWDRGPNTGELFF
V: TRBV30; J: TRBJ1-1; CDR3: CAWSVGQGVTEAFF